One and the same sample provided the 3 T cell receptor beta chains below, sequenced in a study of blood T cell repertoires in COVID-19. Assay: immunoSEQ multiplex PCR; the TCRdb copy retains only in-frame clones and omits some. The sample lists around 200,000 clones; approximately 83% were seen once. Material for sequencing was peripheral blood. The source of these receptors is a human donor with active or convalescent COVID-19. The donor label of this sample is uncertain.

This chain uses TRBV1 with TRBJ2-3; the table's D call of TRBD2 was not tested on the DNA. TRBV1 is classified as a pseudogene. The CDR3 spans 17 residues. CDR3 nucleotide sequence: TGCACCAGCAGCCCAACTAGCGGGAGGGTAGGCACAGATACGCAGTATTTT. Amino acid sequence: CTSSPTSGRVGTDTQYF.

This rearrangement joins TRBV6-5 to TRBJ1-5, with D perhaps matching TRBD1 (5 bases). The V gene lost 8 bases and the J gene lost 4 bases, with 18 bases spanning the gap. CDR3 length: 15 residues. The germline V gene encodes CDR1 MNHEY and CDR2 SVGAGI. CDR3 DNA sequence: TGTGCCAGCTTCCGAGGGACTATTCGTAATCAGCCCCAGCATTTT. Amino acids: CASFRGTIRNQPQHF.

The chain combines TRBV24-1 with TRBJ1-5, with D perhaps matching TRBD1 (6 bases). The CDR3 sequence is 16 residues long. CDR1 KGHDR and CDR2 SFDVKD come from the germline V gene. V lost 3 bases to trimming and J lost 1 base, with 12 bases between them. In DNA form, the CDR3 reads TGTGCCACCAGTGATACGACAGGACAGAGCAATCAGCCCCAGCATTTT. Residues: CATSDTTGQSNQPQHF.